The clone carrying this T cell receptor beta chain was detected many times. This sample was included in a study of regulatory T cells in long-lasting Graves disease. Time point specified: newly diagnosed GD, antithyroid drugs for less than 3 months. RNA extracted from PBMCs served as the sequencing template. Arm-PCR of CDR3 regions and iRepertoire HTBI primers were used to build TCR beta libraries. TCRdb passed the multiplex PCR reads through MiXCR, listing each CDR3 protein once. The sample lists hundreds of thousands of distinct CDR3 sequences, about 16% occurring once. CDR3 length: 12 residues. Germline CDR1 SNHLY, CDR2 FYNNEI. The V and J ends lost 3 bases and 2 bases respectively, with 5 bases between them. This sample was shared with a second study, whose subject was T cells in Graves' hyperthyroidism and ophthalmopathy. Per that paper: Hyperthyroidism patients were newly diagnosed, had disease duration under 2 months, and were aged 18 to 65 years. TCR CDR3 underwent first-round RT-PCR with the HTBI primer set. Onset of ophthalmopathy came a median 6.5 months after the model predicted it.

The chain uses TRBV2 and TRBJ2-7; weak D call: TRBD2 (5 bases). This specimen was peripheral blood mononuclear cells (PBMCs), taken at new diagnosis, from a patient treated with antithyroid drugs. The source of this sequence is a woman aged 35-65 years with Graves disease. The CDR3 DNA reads TGTGCCAGCAGTGAGGGAGCCTACGAGCAGTACTTC. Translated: CASSEGAYEQYF.